Listed here are 16 T cell receptor beta chains from one sample, sequenced in a study of human T cells and chemical hapten exposure. MiXCR, run by TCRdb on the RACE reads, gives a single entry per CDR3 protein. The sample has 99,000 or so distinct CDR3 sequences, nearly 35% seen once. Time point in this sample: patch test 3, about 24 weeks after DPC sensitization. The treatment denotes: therapeutic diphenylcyclopropenone sensitization with weekly scalp DPC. Sequencing was performed on whole blood, taken in connection with sensitization to the hapten diphenylcyclopropenone (DPC). These receptors originate from a man between 40 and 49 years old with alopecia areata. Some clones in this sample may be carry-over from other donors' samples.

This rearrangement joins TRBV28 to TRBJ2-7, with D possibly TRBD1 on 5 matching bases. Germline-derived CDR1 and CDR2 are MDHEN and SYDVKM. V lost 5 bases, J lost 4 bases, and 12 bases lay in between. This CDR3 is built from 13 residues. DNA for the CDR3: TGTGCCAGCAGTATTGACAGCTCTTACGAGCAGTACGTC. Protein sequence: CASSIDSSYEQYV.

This clonotype occurred a few times. V and J are TRBV4-2 and TRBJ2-1; D might be TRBD2 (5 bases). Germline V gene sequence: CDR1 LGHNA, CDR2 YNFKEQ. The ends were cut back, 1 base at V and 0 bases at J, with 10 bases in the middle. The CDR3 has 16 amino acids. CDR3 region: CASSQAGKGSYNEQFF. DNA of the CDR3: TGTGCCAGCAGCCAAGCCGGGAAGGGCTCCTACAATGAGCAGTTCTTC.

This clonotype was detected only a few times. The chain links TRBV6-2 or TRBV6-3 to TRBJ2-3, with D tentatively TRBD1 or TRBD2 (5 bases each). V was pared by 2 bases and J by 7 bases, with 10 bases between. CDR1 is MNHEY, CDR2 SVGEGT, per germline. The CDR3 covers 13 residues. The CDR3 spells CASSYAGSNTQYF. CDR3 coding DNA: TGTGCCAGCAGTTACGCAGGGAGTAATACGCAGTATTTT.

This clonotype was detected a few times. The chain joins TRBV12-3 or TRBV12-4 to TRBJ1-4, with D maybe TRBD1 (5 bases). This CDR3 has 14 residues. V lost 4 bases and J 7 bases, leaving 13 bases between the germline ends. DNA for the CDR3: TGTGCCAGCAGTTCTCAGGGTTGGGGTGAAAAACTGTTTTTT. Protein: CASSSQGWGEKLFF.

The CDR3 DNA reads TGTGCCAGCAGCTGGGGACTAGCGGGAAACCGGGAGACCCAGTACTTC. As protein: CASSWGLAGNRETQYF. J is TRBJ2-5 and V is TRBV7-2; TRBD2 matches 13 bases. V dropped 4 bases and J dropped 5; count of bases not matched to a gene: 7. The CDR3 is made up of 16 amino acids. The germline V gene encodes CDR1 SGHTA and CDR2 FQGNSA.

The sample holds a few counts of this clonotype. This chain links TRBV11-3 with TRBJ2-1; TRBD1 agrees at 7 bases. The CDR3 is made up of 13 amino acids. V trimming: 3 bases; J trimming: 8 bases; junction bases outside the gene matches: 4. The germline V gene has CDR1 SGHNT and CDR2 YENEEA. The CDR3 sequence: CASSFNQGDEQFF. Written as DNA, the CDR3 is TGTGCCAGCAGCTTCAATCAGGGGGATGAGCAGTTCTTC.

The chain recombines TRBV5-1 with TRBJ1-1, with D uncertain. The CDR3 consists of 14 residues. The germline V gene encodes CDR1 SGHRS and CDR2 YFSETQ. V was shortened by 7 bases and J by 0 bases, with 13 bases between the two germline ends. The CDR3 DNA reads as TGCGCCAGCGGCCCAGGCACGCTGAACACTGAAGCTTTCTTT. It yields the protein CASGPGTLNTEAFF. Full variable domain (remainder filled in from reference TRBV5-1 and TRBJ1-1): KAGVTQTPRYLIKTRGQQVTLSCSPISGHRSVSWYQQTPGQGLQFLFEYFSETQRNKGNFPGRFSGRQFSNSRSEMNVSTLELGDSALYLCASGPGTLNTEAFFGQGTRLTVV.

This clonotype was detected a few times. A junction boundary mismatches the germline segment, possibly from a read error. The rearrangement uses TRBV11-2 and TRBJ1-4; D not resolved. The CDR3 contains 12 residues. Looked up from germline, CDR1 is SGHAT and CDR2 is FQNNGV. The chain's CDR3 is CASSLNNVKLFF. The CDR3 region has the DNA TGTGCCAGCAGCTTAAACAATGTAAAACTGTTTTTT.

This clonotype was counted between two and nine times. The V gene is TRBV10-3, the J gene TRBJ2-7, with D perhaps TRBD2 (6 bases). Per germline, CDR1 ENHRY and CDR2 SYGVKD. The CDR3 is 15 amino acids. Trimming stripped 6 bases from V and 2 bases from J, with 17 bases between. The CDR3 protein is CAIRHTGTATYEQYF. CDR3 DNA sequence: TGTGCCATCAGACACACCGGGACTGCAACCTACGAGCAGTACTTC.

The J gene is TRBJ2-1, the V gene TRBV9; TRBD2 matches at 9 bases. This CDR3 comprises 16 residues. Looked up from germline, CDR1 is SGDLS and CDR2 is YYNGEE. The trim removed 1 base at V and 0 bases at J, leaving 2 bases unmatched. For the CDR3, the DNA is TGTGCCAGCAGCGTATCTAGCGGGGCCTCCTACAATGAGCAGTTCTTC. This translates into CASSVSSGASYNEQFF.

V and J are TRBV10-3 and TRBJ2-7, with 10 bases lining up with TRBD1. This CDR3 spans 14 amino acids. The V and J ends lost 4 bases and 2 bases, in that order; junction bases with no gene match: 2. Germline CDR1 ENHRY, CDR2 SYGVKD. CDR3 sequence reads: CAISGGTGAYEQYF. CDR3 in DNA: TGTGCCATCAGTGGTGGGACAGGGGCCTACGAGCAGTACTTC.

The rearrangement uses TRBV18 and TRBJ1-1; tentatively, D is TRBD1 (5 bases). The germline gives CDR1 KGHSH, CDR2 LQKENI. Trimming took off 5 bases at V and 4 bases at J, with 17 bases between the two ends. The CDR3 extends over 15 amino acids. The CDR3 spells CASSDPRGWGTEAFF. The CDR3 DNA sequence: TGTGCCAGCTCAGATCCGCGGGGCTGGGGCACTGAAGCTTTCTTT.

The rearrangement uses TRBV6-6 and TRBJ2-7, with TRBD1 matching 10 bases. The germline V gene has CDR1 MNHNY and CDR2 SVGAGI (reference sequence). Trimming took 5 bases from V and 3 from J; bases not matched to a gene: 1. The CDR3 extends over 13 amino acids. The CDR3 bases are TGTGCCAGCAGTGGGACAGGGGACTACGAGCAGTACGTC. Amino acids: CASSGTGDYEQYV.

This clonotype was found a few times. V is TRBV20-1 and J is TRBJ2-3, with TRBD1 identical over 9 bases. CDR1 and CDR2 from the germline V gene are DFQATT and SNEGSKA (reference sequence). J lost 6 bases, V lost 6 bases, and 13 bases had no gene match. The CDR3 has 15 residues. DNA of the CDR3: TGCAGTGCCATGACAAGGGACAGGGCGGGGGATACGCAGTATTTT. Translation: CSAMTRDRAGDTQYF.

The sample holds a few counts of this clonotype. The rearrangement uses TRBV7-2 and TRBJ2-3; no firm D call. V gave up 6 bases and J gave up 5 bases, with 18 bases separating them. CDR3 length: 15 amino acids. The germline CDR1 and CDR2 sequences are SGHTA and FQGNSA. The CDR3 spells CASSFRTPSLDTQYF. The CDR3 nucleotides read TGTGCCAGCAGTTTCCGCACGCCCAGCCTAGATACGCAGTATTTT.

The rearrangement uses TRBV18 and TRBJ2-6, with unresolved D. V was pared by 0 bases and J by 4 bases, with 4 bases between. The CDR3 is 14 residues long. Germline V gene sequence: CDR1 KGHSH, CDR2 LQKENI. In DNA form, the CDR3 reads TGTGCCAGCTCACCACCGGCCGGGGCCAACGTCCTGACTTTC. Its translation: CASSPPAGANVLTF.